What follows are 3 T cell receptor beta chains derived from one specimen sequenced in a study of blood T cell repertoires in COVID-19. TCRdb's table, derived via immunoSEQ multiplex PCR, lists solely in-frame clones and lacks some. This table holds more than 150,000 clones, roughly 86% found once. Sequenced sample: peripheral blood. Source of these receptors: a man aged 50-60 years with active or convalescent COVID-19.

In its sample, this clone was seen a few times. V and J are TRBV6-5 and TRBJ1-5; 7 bases align to TRBD1. V was clipped by 9 bases and J by 0 bases; unmatched bases: 8. This CDR3 comprises 15 residues. Germline V gives CDR1 MNHEY, CDR2 SVGAGI. The CDR3 reads CASSAGQISNQPQHF. Here the CDR3 DNA reads TGTGCCAGTTCGGCGGGACAGATTAGCAATCAGCCCCAGCATTTT.

V usage is TRBV27 and J usage is TRBJ2-7, with D maybe TRBD2 (6 bases). The CDR3 totals 13 residues. From germline, CDR1 is MNHEY and CDR2 SMNVEV (reference sequence). Trimming stripped 5 bases from V and 0 bases from J, with 8 bases between. This chain's CDR3 is CASSRLDSYEQYF. The CDR3 coding sequence is TGTGCCAGCAGTCGACTAGACTCCTACGAGCAGTACTTC.

The J gene is TRBJ1-2, the V gene TRBV18; D not certain. V was cut by 6 bases and J by 0 bases, with 14 bases left in between. Germline CDR1 is KGHSH and CDR2 is LQKENI. This CDR3 region has 15 residues. CDR3 in amino acids: CASSTGTGTNYGYTF. DNA for the CDR3: TGTGCCAGCTCGACGGGAACTGGTACTAACTATGGCTACACCTTC.